The rows below give T cell receptor beta chains drawn from one sample of a study of shared clonotypes between healthy human individuals. Measured with immunoSEQ multiplex PCR; TCRdb has only the in-frame clones, and not every one. The sample records about 800,000 clones, 96% being singletons. Input material: naive CD8+ T cells sorted from blood. All receptors derive from a young man in good health. CDR3s include the opening cysteine and the closing phenylalanine or tryptophan. D genes are given only for firm matches. Size is stated for part of the rows, as once, few or many counts, or as a class when the clone is expanded.

j_gene	v_gene	abundance	d_gene	CDR3nt	CDR3aa
TRBJ2-7	TRBV27	.	.	TGTGCCAGCAGTTTTCTCGCCCCAGTCAGCAGCTCCTCCTACGAGCAGTACTTC	CASSFLAPVSSSSYEQYF
TRBJ2-1	TRBV2	.	.	TGTGCCAGCAGTGAAAGGCCGCCAGGCCCATCCGATGAGCAGTTCTTC	CASSERPPGPSDEQFF
TRBJ2-7	TRBV7-9	.	TRBD2	TGTGCCAGCAGCCCCGCTAGCGGAACCTACGAGCAGTACTTC	CASSPASGTYEQYF
TRBJ2-3	TRBV5-8	.	.	TGTGCCAGCAGCATTGGGACTGGATTAGATACGCAGTATTTT	CASSIGTGLDTQYF
TRBJ2-3	TRBV5-4	.	.	TGTGCCAGCAGCTTCGGCGGCGGTAGCACAGATACGCAGTATTTT	CASSFGGGSTDTQYF
TRBJ2-7	TRBV13	.	TRBD2	TGTGCCAGCAGCTTAGGACTAGCGGGGAGGTACGAGCAGTACTTC	CASSLGLAGRYEQYF
TRBJ2-5	TRBV7-9	.	.	TGTGCCAGCAGCTTTTCGACAGAAGAGACCCAGTACTTC	CASSFSTEETQYF
TRBJ2-7	TRBV7-6	.	.	TGTGCCAGCAGCTTATCTCAGGATTCCTACGAGCAGTACTTC	CASSLSQDSYEQYF
TRBJ2-1	TRBV5-6	.	TRBD2	TGTGCCAGCAGTCTCGGGACTAGCGGGATCAGTGAGCAGTTCTTC	CASSLGTSGISEQFF
TRBJ2-1	TRBV28	once	TRBD2	TGTGCCAGCAGTTTATTCGCGGGAGGGCCAATGGAGCAGTTCTTC	CASSLFAGGPMEQFF
TRBJ2-2	TRBV19	.	.	TGTGCCAGTAGTATAGATGCGGGCGGGGAGCTGTTTTTT	CASSIDAGGELFF
TRBJ2-7	TRBV27	.	.	TGTGCCACATACGGACCGGGGGTTTGGGCTGCGTACGAGCAGTACTTC	CATYGPGVWAAYEQYF
TRBJ2-1	TRBV2	.	.	TGTGCCAGCACCGGAGGGTGGGGAGCCTACAATGAGCAGTTCTTC	CASTGGWGAYNEQFF
TRBJ2-5	TRBV11-2	once	.	TGTGCCAGCAGCTTACCGGCAGGGCTGGAGACCCAGTACTTC	CASSLPAGLETQYF
TRBJ2-7	TRBV11-2	.	.	TGTGCCAGCAGCTTATTACCCCCCCTTTTTTCCTCCTACGAGCAGTACTTC	CASSLLPPLFSSYEQYF
TRBJ2-3	TRBV7-6	.	.	TGTGCCAGCAGCTTAGAGTTAGGGGATCGGCACACAGATACGCAGTATTTT	CASSLELGDRHTDTQYF
TRBJ2-7	TRBV4-1	.	.	TGCGCCAGCAGCCAAGACCTCGGGAGCTCCTACGAGCAGTACTTC	CASSQDLGSSYEQYF
TRBJ1-5	TRBV27	once	.	TGTGCCAGCAGTTTGGCAGGGTATAGCAATCAGCCCCAGCATTTT	CASSLAGYSNQPQHF
TRBJ2-1	TRBV6-5	.	.	TGTGCCAGCAGTTGGGGCGGGGAGCAGTTCTTC	CASSWGGEQFF
TRBJ2-3	TRBV27	once	.	TGTGCCAGCAGTCTACTAGACCCCACAGATACACAGTATTTT	CASSLLDPTDTQYF
TRBJ2-7	TRBV27	once	.	TGTGCCAGCAGTTTAAGTTTGGCGGAGCCGTCCTACGAGCAGTACTTC	CASSLSLAEPSYEQYF
TRBJ1-4	TRBV27	once	TRBD1	TGTGCCAGCAGTTTACTCTTTTCCGACAGGGATGGTGAAAAACTGTTTTTT	CASSLLFSDRDGEKLFF
TRBJ2-7	TRBV21-1	.	.	TGTGCCAGCACCCGAGGGGGGCCCTACGAGCAGTACTTC	CASTRGGPYEQYF
TRBJ1-2	TRBV7-8	.	.	TGTGCCAGCAGCTTAGAGAGACAGATTAACTATGGCTACACCTTC	CASSLERQINYGYTF
TRBJ2-2	TRBV11-2	.	.	TGTGCCAGCAGCCGGAACAGAGCCACCGGGGAGCTGTTTTTT	CASSRNRATGELFF
TRBJ2-3	TRBV19	.	.	TGTGCCAGTAGTATCGTTACTAGCACAGATACGCAGTATTTT	CASSIVTSTDTQYF
TRBJ2-1	TRBV7-9	.	.	TGTGCCAGCAGCCATCCTAGCTCTCCTTACAATGAGCAGTTCTTC	CASSHPSSPYNEQFF
TRBJ2-3	TRBV7-2	once	.	TGTGCCAGCAGCTTAGCGCGGTGGGAATACAGGAAGGAAGATACGCAGTATTTT	CASSLARWEYRKEDTQYF
TRBJ2-6	TRBV4-1	.	TRBD2	TGCGCCAGCAGCCAATTCCCTGGGGCTAGCGGGAGCTCTGGGGCCAACGTCCTGACTTTC	CASSQFPGASGSSGANVLTF
TRBJ2-7	TRBV5-1	.	.	TGCGCCAGCAGCTGGAAAGGGGCAGGCGAGCAGTACTTC	CASSWKGAGEQYF
TRBJ2-1	TRBV4-3	.	TRBD2	TGCGCCAGCAGCCAAGATATGGCGGGAGGGATTCGCAATGAGCAGTTCTTC	CASSQDMAGGIRNEQFF
TRBJ2-7	TRBV6-5	.	TRBD2	TGTGCCAGCAGTACAACTAGCGGGAGCGGTGAGCAGTACTTC	CASSTTSGSGEQYF
TRBJ2-1	TRBV29-1	.	TRBD2	TGCAGCGTTGTGTTAGCGGGAGGGCGGAGCTCCTACAATGAGCAGTTCTTC	CSVVLAGGRSSYNEQFF
TRBJ2-1	TRBV29-1	once	.	TGCAGCGTCGTCCCGGGCCACGGAATATACAATGAGCAGTTCTTC	CSVVPGHGIYNEQFF
TRBJ2-7	TRBV9	.	.	TGTGCCAGCAGCGTAGGGGGGGTCTCCTACGAGCAGTACTTC	CASSVGGVSYEQYF
TRBJ2-1	TRBV28	.	.	TGTGCCAGCAGTTTACGGACAGCGAATGAGCAGTTCTTC	CASSLRTANEQFF
TRBJ2-2	TRBV11-2	.	.	TGTGCCAGCAGTAGTGGGGGGCGCTTAAACACCGGGGAGCTGTTTTTT	CASSSGGRLNTGELFF